This T cell receptor (beta chain) was recorded in a study of shared clonotypes between healthy human individuals. Study context: Researchers assigned three CD4 naive, three CD4 memory, two CD8 naive and one CD8 memory plate to each donor. Study observations and caveats: Clonotypes that were shared across four donors made up around 5% of naive CD4 clonotypes. Richness estimates generally favored naive over memory subsets.

Germline V gives CDR1 SGHNT, CDR2 YYREEE (reference sequence). The CDR3 covers 18 residues. V shed 3 bases and J 5 bases; nucleotides not matched to a gene: 18. Data came from immunoSEQ multiplex PCR; TCRdb stores just in-frame clones and leaves some out. Of approximately 1,500,000 clones in the sample, around 97% were seen once. Comment on this clone: Its antigen is not known.

J is TRBJ1-2 and V is TRBV5-4; TRBD1 agrees at 8 bases. The clonotype originates from a man aged 30 to 39 in good health. The sample comprised naive CD4+ T cells sorted from blood. Subset specified: CD45RA+ positively selected. CDR3 sequence reads: CASSSWWGNMDREYGYTF. CDR3 nucleotides: TGTGCCAGCAGCTCTTGGTGGGGGAATATGGACAGGGAATATGGCTACACCTTC.